These 17 T cell receptor beta chains were sequenced from one sample in a study of T-cell reconstitution after alpha-beta-depleted transplantation in children. A TCRbeta library incorporating unique molecular identifiers was prepared. A single record per CDR3 protein comes from TCRdb applying MiXCR to the PCR reads. The data contain about 160,000 distinct CDR3 sequences, over 8.5% of them singletons. Sequences were derived from PBMCs, sampled before TCRalphabeta/CD19-depleted stem cell transplant. Every receptor here comes from a boy aged 2-9 years with acute myeloid leukemia, due to receive a stem cell transplant.

The sample holds many counts of this clonotype. The chain uses TRBV7-3 and TRBJ2-1, with 13 bases identical to TRBD2. V was pared by 4 bases and J by 4 bases, with 13 bases of the junction left unmatched. This CDR3 region has 19 residues. CDR1 SGHTA and CDR2 FQGTGA come from the germline V gene. The CDR3 DNA reads TGTGCCAGCAGCTCGAATGGGGGGACTAGCGGGGTTGTTTACAATGAGCAGTTCTTC. Protein sequence: CASSSNGGTSGVVYNEQFF.

J is TRBJ1-5 and V is TRBV6-2 or TRBV6-3, with D tentatively TRBD1 (5 bases). The V gene's germline CDR1 is MNHEY and CDR2 SVGEGT. The CDR3 is 14 amino acids. Trimming took 4 bases from V and 4 from J, leaving 11 bases between them. The CDR3 protein is CASSFGTENQPQHF. The CDR3 nucleotides read TGTGCCAGCAGTTTCGGGACGGAGAATCAGCCCCAGCATTTT.

A word on this clonotype: A read error may account for a junction end that differs from germline. V is TRBV7-2 and J is TRBJ2-1, with D uncertain. Germline lookup yields CDR1 SGHTA and CDR2 FQGNSA. The CDR3 has 15 residues. The CDR3 region is CAISWTSLGHNEQFF. The CDR3 nucleotides are TGTGCCATCAGCTGGACCTCGCTAGGGCACAATGAGCAGTTCTTC.

This clonotype was seen ten or more times. J is TRBJ2-4 and V is TRBV20-1; TRBD1 is a possible D gene (6 bases). This CDR3 comprises 15 residues. Trimming left V 6 bases short and J 0 bases short, with 15 bases between. Germline-derived CDR1 and CDR2 are DFQATT and SNEGSKA (reference sequence). The CDR3 loop is CSANDRTLAKNIQYF. The CDR3 coding sequence is TGCAGTGCAAATGACAGGACCCTAGCCAAAAACATTCAGTACTTC.

The table lists this clonotype with a few counts. The J gene is TRBJ1-5, the V gene TRBV13, with D possibly matching TRBD1 (5 bases). Trimming took off 6 bases at V and 1 base at J, with 7 bases between the two ends. The CDR3 spans 13 residues. Germline V gives CDR1 PRHDT, CDR2 FYEKMQ (reference sequence). The CDR3 loop is CASSRGSNQPQHF. The CDR3 nucleotides read TGTGCCAGCAGTCGGGGGAGCAATCAGCCCCAGCATTTT.

This clonotype occurred many times. This chain joins TRBV12-3 or TRBV12-4 and TRBJ1-2; 7 bases align to TRBD1. CDR3 length: 14 amino acids. With V trimmed by 4 bases and J by 3 bases, 5 bases remained unmatched. The CDR3 here is CASSSRQGDYGYTF. The CDR3 DNA sequence: TGTGCCAGCAGTTCTCGGCAGGGGGACTATGGCTACACCTTC.

This clonotype showed up many times. V usage is TRBV5-1 and J usage is TRBJ2-3; TRBD1 aligns across 8 bases. Unmatched junction bases numbered 6, after V lost 5 bases and J lost 1 base. The germline V gene has CDR1 SGHRS and CDR2 YFSETQ. This CDR3 is 15 amino acids long. CDR3 in DNA: TGCGCCAGCAGTTGGACAGGGACCGGCACAGATACGCAGTATTTT. It encodes CASSWTGTGTDTQYF. The whole variable domain, filled in from reference TRBV5-1 and TRBJ2-3, reads KAGVTQTPRYLIKTRGQQVTLSCSPISGHRSVSWYQQTPGQGLQFLFEYFSETQRNKGNFPGRFSGRQFSNSRSEMNVSTLELGDSALYLCASSWTGTGTDTQYFGPGTRLTVL.

Of note for this clonotype: One end of the junction does not line up with germline, which may come from a read error. The V call is TRBV20-1, the J call TRBJ1-2; no reliable D call. The germline V gene has CDR1 DFQATT and CDR2 SNEGSKA (reference sequence). The CDR3 length is 17 residues. Written as DNA, the CDR3 is TGCAGTGCTAGAGATCCGAGTAATCAACCGGACGACTATGGCGACACCTTC. Translated: CSARDPSNQPDDYGDTF.

This clonotype was counted at least ten times. The rearrangement joins TRBV29-1 to TRBJ2-1; 12 bases align to TRBD2. Unmatched junction bases numbered 7, after V lost 6 bases and J lost 4 bases. This CDR3 contains 15 residues. Germline-derived CDR1 and CDR2 are SQVTM and ANQGSEA. CDR3: CSVRRTSGIYNEQFF. CDR3 nucleotides: TGCAGCGTAAGACGGACTAGCGGGATTTACAATGAGCAGTTCTTC.

This clonotype was counted at least ten times. The genes are TRBV20-1 and TRBJ2-3, with D hard to call. Germline V gene data show CDR1 as DFQATT and CDR2 as SNEGSKA (reference sequence). The V end lost 0 bases, the J end lost 4 bases, and 20 bases lay between the germline ends. CDR3 size: 17 residues. CDR3 region: CSARDPEPWRFADTQYF. The CDR3 DNA reads TGCAGTGCTAGAGATCCGGAGCCATGGCGGTTCGCAGATACGCAGTATTTT.

This chain uses TRBV2 with TRBJ2-5; 8 bases are a match to TRBD2. Germline V gene lookup returns CDR1 SNHLY and CDR2 FYNNEI. CDR3 length: 14 residues. Trimming cost V 5 bases and J 4 bases; bases outside gene matches: 6. DNA of the CDR3: TGTGCCAGCAGTCCGGGACTAGGTCGAGAGACCCAGTACTTC. It specifies CASSPGLGRETQYF.

The rearrangement joins TRBV29-1 to TRBJ1-2; TRBD1 agrees at 10 bases. The germline V gene has CDR1 SQVTM and CDR2 ANQGSEA. J gave up 3 bases and V 4 bases, and 2 bases lay outside the gene matches. CDR3 length equals 13 residues. CDR3 in DNA: TGCAGCGTTGGGGGACAGGGGCACTATGGCTACACCTTC. Translation: CSVGGQGHYGYTF.

This clonotype came up many times. This chain uses TRBV3-1 with TRBJ2-2; 11 positions agree with TRBD2. Germline V CDR1 and CDR2: LGHDT, YNNKEL (reference sequence). CDR3 length equals 14 residues. Trimming at V came to 6 bases and at J to 7 bases, leaving 4 bases not matched to a gene. Here the CDR3 DNA reads TGTGCCAGCAGTGGACTAGCGGGCTACGGGGAGCTGTTTTTT. This codes for CASSGLAGYGELFF. Based on the CDR3 plus reference TRBV3-1 and TRBJ2-2, the full variable domain is DTAVSQTPKYLVTQMGNDKSIKCEQNLGHDTMYWYKQDSKKFLKIMFSYNNKELIINETVPNRFSPKSPDKAHLNLHINSLELGDSAVYFCASSGLAGYGELFFGEGSRLTVL.

The table lists this clonotype with many counts. This chain uses TRBV2 with TRBJ1-5; 11 bases agree with TRBD1. The CDR3 has 15 residues. The germline V gene has CDR1 SNHLY and CDR2 FYNNEI. The V segment lost 4 bases and the J segment 5 bases; nucleotides outside the gene matches: 4. The CDR3 DNA follows: TGTGCCAGCAGTGTCGGGACAGGGGGGGATCAGCCCCAGCATTTT. Translating it yields CASSVGTGGDQPQHF.

This clonotype occurred many times. The chain links TRBV6-5 to TRBJ2-7, with 8 positions matching TRBD1. The J segment lost 2 bases and the V segment lost 4 bases, leaving 13 bases of the junction unmatched. Germline CDR1 MNHEY, CDR2 SVGAGI. The CDR3 sequence is 17 residues long. CDR3 DNA sequence: TGTGCCAGCAGTTCCACAGGCCCATCACAGGGGGCCTACGAGCAGTACGTC. It encodes CASSSTGPSQGAYEQYV.

This clonotype was seen many times. The V call is TRBV10-1, the J call TRBJ2-7; 10 nucleotides line up with TRBD1. Germline V gene data show CDR1 as WNHNN and CDR2 as SYGVQD (reference sequence). The CDR3 is 15 residues long. V shed 11 bases and J 2 bases; nucleotides not matched to a gene: 12. This CDR3 reads CALPDGTGAPYEQYV. The CDR3 DNA reads TGCGCCTTACCAGACGGGACAGGGGCCCCCTACGAGCAGTACGTC.

This clonotype has at least ten counts. V is TRBV4-1 and J is TRBJ2-2; 9 bases are shared with TRBD1. The CDR3 spans 16 residues. Trimming cost V 1 base and J 7 bases; bases outside gene matches: 7. Germline CDR1 MGHRA, CDR2 YSYEKL. CDR3 loop: CASSQVGQGRSGELFF. CDR3 bases: TGCGCCAGCAGCCAAGTGGGACAGGGCCGGAGCGGGGAGCTGTTTTTT.